These 25 T cell receptor beta chains share one sample of origin, sequenced in a study of T cells after yellow fever vaccination (dated by TCRdb to 2018 to 2020). The treatment or condition label here, explained by the study, means: live attenuated yellow fever vaccine strain. Libraries were prepared through 5' RACE. The sequencer listed for this sample is Illumina NovaSeq 6000. TCRdb handled the public reads itself, with Q25 trimming in fastp and clone calling in MiXCR, and kept productive beta chains. Records with the same CDR3 protein are collapsed into one entry carrying the most frequent genes and DNA. This sample lists 250,000 to 400,000 distinct CDR3 sequences; 4.1% were detected once. The ten largest clones represent around 23% of the sample. Sequences were derived from PBMCs, sampled 5 days after the yellow fever booster vaccination. The receptors originated from a man aged 18 to 29 who received the YFV17D yellow fever vaccine.

This clonotype was detected many times. The chain links TRBV7-2 to TRBJ2-4, with a tentative D call TRBD2 (6 bases). The V gene lost 5 bases and the J gene lost 0 bases, with 26 bases spanning the gap. This CDR3 is built from 20 residues. In germline, CDR1 is SGHTA, CDR2 FQGNSA. This chain's CDR3 is CASSLIFRSGGRGAKNIQYF. CDR3 coding DNA: TGTGCCAGCAGCCTCATATTTCGCTCTGGAGGGAGAGGAGCCAAAAACATTCAGTACTTC.

This clonotype came up a few times. The rearrangement uses TRBV12-3 or TRBV12-4 and TRBJ1-2, with D tentatively TRBD1 (5 bases). The V end lost 5 bases, the J end lost 5 bases, and 15 bases lay between the germline ends. This CDR3 is 14 amino acids long. CDR3 sequence: CASSTWGSRYGYTF. The DNA of the CDR3 is TGTGCCAGCAGTACTTGGGGGTCTCGGTATGGCTACACCTTC.

The rearrangement links TRBV20-1 to TRBJ2-7; D may be TRBD1 or TRBD2 (5 bases each). CDR1 is DFQATT and CDR2 is SNEGSKA in the germline V gene (reference sequence). CDR3 length: 14 amino acids. Trimming stripped 2 bases from V and 3 bases from J, with 14 bases between. The CDR3 bases are TGCAGTGCTAGATATGGGACGTCGGGCTACGAGCAGTACGTC. This encodes CSARYGTSGYEQYV.

The chain joins TRBV6-2 or TRBV6-3 to TRBJ2-7; no clear D gene. CDR3 size: 13 residues. Germline loops: CDR1 MNHEY, CDR2 SVGEGT. Deletions cut 2 bases from V and 0 bases from J, with 5 bases between. CDR3 nucleotides: TGTGCCAGCAGTTACGGTGCCTCCTACGAGCAGTACGTC. It yields the protein CASSYGASYEQYV.

The table lists this clonotype with a few counts. The V and J genes are TRBV18 and TRBJ2-1; 9 bases align to TRBD1. The germline CDR1 and CDR2 sequences are KGHSH and LQKENI. V lost 3 bases and J lost 7; bases outside the gene matches: 4. There are 14 residues in the CDR3. The CDR3 spells CASSPRTGDNEQFF. As DNA, the CDR3 is TGTGCCAGCTCACCTCGGACAGGGGATAATGAGCAGTTCTTC.

V is TRBV7-9 and J is TRBJ1-1, with 8 bases lining up with TRBD1. There are 15 residues in the CDR3. Germline V gives CDR1 SEHNR, CDR2 FQNEAQ (reference sequence). With V trimmed by 5 bases and J by 1 base, 6 bases remained unmatched. DNA of the CDR3: TGTGCCAGCAGCGGATTTCAGGGGGCGAACACTGAAGCTTTCTTT. It yields the protein CASSGFQGANTEAFF.

Ten or more counts support this clonotype. CDR3 sequence: CASSLAVTQAYEQYF. Here the CDR3 DNA reads TGTGCCAGCAGCTTGGCCGTGACCCAAGCCTACGAGCAGTACTTC. The chain combines TRBV5-5 with TRBJ2-7, with D uncertain. This CDR3 contains 15 residues. Trimming removed 0 bases at V and 2 bases at J, with 12 bases between. Germline V gene sequence: CDR1 SGHKS, CDR2 YYEKEE (reference sequence). The complete variable domain, with remaining parts taken from reference TRBV5-5 and TRBJ2-7, reads DAGVTQSPTHLIKTRGQQVTLRCSPISGHKSVSWYQQVLGQGPQFIFQYYEKEERGRGNFPDRFSARQFPNYSSELNVNALLLGDSALYLCASSLAVTQAYEQYFGPGTRLTVT.

The chain recombines TRBV5-1 with TRBJ2-1, with 12 bases matching TRBD2. This CDR3 has 18 residues. Germline CDR1 reads SGHRS; CDR2 reads YFSETQ. V lost 1 base, J lost 2 bases, and 7 bases stayed unmatched. The DNA of the CDR3 is TGCGCCAGCAGCTTGCAACTAGCGGGGGGCGGGACCTACAATGAGCAGTTCTTC. This encodes CASSLQLAGGGTYNEQFF.

This sequence joins TRBV4-3 and TRBJ1-5; 9 bases are shared with TRBD1. Germline V lookup: CDR1 LGHNA, CDR2 YSLEER. J was trimmed by 6 bases and V by 0 bases; bases with no gene match: 9. This CDR3 comprises 17 residues. The chain's CDR3 is CASSQDLLGQGVQPQHF. The CDR3 bases are TGCGCCAGCAGCCAAGACTTGCTGGGACAGGGCGTTCAGCCCCAGCATTTT.

The chain uses TRBV20-1 and TRBJ1-2, with D unclear. This CDR3 is 16 amino acids long. Germline V gives CDR1 DFQATT, CDR2 SNEGSKA (reference sequence). V was shortened by 2 bases and J by 2 bases, with 18 bases between the two germline ends. The CDR3: CSARLVGLGLNYGYTF. CDR3 sequence (DNA): TGCAGTGCTAGATTGGTGGGATTGGGCCTAAACTATGGCTACACCTTC.

This clonotype was detected only a few times. V usage is TRBV7-2 and J usage is TRBJ2-5; 13 nucleotides match TRBD2. V was clipped by 5 bases and J by 6 bases; unmatched bases: 9. This CDR3 has 16 residues. The germline gives CDR1 SGHTA, CDR2 FQGNSA. The CDR3 protein is CASSPLLAGGIKTQYF. CDR3 DNA: TGTGCCAGCAGCCCGTTACTAGCGGGGGGGATAAAGACCCAGTACTTC.

This clonotype was counted between two and nine times. The chain carries TRBV5-1 and TRBJ2-2, with no clear D. V shed 4 bases and J shed 5 bases, with 15 bases lying between them. The CDR3 is made up of 15 amino acids. CDR1 and CDR2 (germline): SGHRS, YFSETQ. The DNA of the CDR3 is TGCGCCAGCAGCCTCGACACAATAGAAACCGGGGAGCTGTTTTTT. This codes for CASSLDTIETGELFF.

The rearrangement joins TRBV5-1 to TRBJ1-2; D might be TRBD1 (5 bases). CDR1 and CDR2 (germline): SGHRS, YFSETQ. The V end was cut by 4 bases, the J end by 4 bases, with 17 bases between. This CDR3 comprises 15 residues. The CDR3 coding sequence is TGCGCCAGCAGCCTAGAGAACAGGCCTCTCTATGGCTACACCTTC. Protein: CASSLENRPLYGYTF.

The genes are TRBV10-3 and TRBJ1-1; D not resolved. Germline loops: CDR1 ENHRY, CDR2 SYGVKD. The CDR3 is 14 residues long. The V gene lost 2 bases and the J gene lost 1 base, with 8 bases spanning the gap. In DNA form, the CDR3 reads TGTGCCATCAGTGAGACGGCGGGGAACACTGAAGCTTTCTTT. It specifies CAISETAGNTEAFF.

The chain couples TRBV29-1 to TRBJ2-2; D unresolved. The germline V gene has CDR1 SQVTM and CDR2 ANQGSEA. This CDR3 contains 15 residues. V shed 2 bases and J shed 6 bases, with 16 bases lying between them. The CDR3 reads CSVESPGRPSGELFF. CDR3 DNA sequence: TGCAGCGTTGAATCTCCAGGCCGCCCTTCCGGGGAGCTGTTTTTT.

This clonotype appeared a few times. The CDR3 sequence is CASSLSSQGSFGYTF. In DNA, the CDR3 is TGTGCCAGCAGCTTGTCTTCCCAGGGATCATTTGGCTACACCTTC. The genes are TRBV7-2 and TRBJ1-2; D might be TRBD1 (5 bases). CDR3 length equals 15 residues. Looked up from germline, CDR1 is SGHTA and CDR2 is FQGNSA. V was trimmed by 3 bases and J by 7 bases, leaving 18 bases between them.

This clonotype was found many times. CDR3 DNA sequence: TGTGCCAGCAGTTTACTCATGGGGGGAACTGAAGCTTTCTTT. It translates to CASSLLMGGTEAFF. V usage is TRBV7-9 and J usage is TRBJ1-1, with D maybe TRBD1 (5 bases). CDR1 is SEHNR, CDR2 FQNEAQ, per germline (reference sequence). Trimming pared 6 bases from V and 5 bases from J, leaving 16 bases between. CDR3 length: 14 residues.

The rearrangement links TRBV5-1 to TRBJ1-4, with no clear D. The germline V gene encodes CDR1 SGHRS and CDR2 YFSETQ. Trimming shortened V by 0 bases and J by 3 bases, and 12 bases separated the two germline ends. The CDR3 consists of 16 residues. This CDR3 is CASSLAVSAANEKLFF. CDR3 DNA: TGCGCCAGCAGCTTGGCCGTCAGCGCGGCTAATGAAAAACTGTTTTTT. The entire variable domain, with the rest obtained from reference TRBV5-1 and TRBJ1-4, is as follows: KAGVTQTPRYLIKTRGQQVTLSCSPISGHRSVSWYQQTPGQGLQFLFEYFSETQRNKGNFPGRFSGRQFSNSRSEMNVSTLELGDSALYLCASSLAVSAANEKLFFGSGTQLSVL.

This clonotype was detected a few times. V and J are TRBV2 and TRBJ2-2, with a tentative D call TRBD2 (7 bases). Germline lookup yields CDR1 SNHLY and CDR2 FYNNEI. V was clipped by 6 bases and J by 3 bases, with 17 bases between them. The CDR3 length is 16 residues. Written as DNA, the CDR3 is TGTGCCAGCAGAGCCCGGGGGGCTAGGGACACCGGGGAGCTGTTTTTT. Translated, it gives CASRARGARDTGELFF.

Only a few counts were recorded for this clonotype. The chain joins TRBV2 to TRBJ2-5, with 8 bases aligning to TRBD1. The CDR3 loop spans 14 amino acids. The germline V gene has CDR1 SNHLY and CDR2 FYNNEI. V trimming: 8 bases; J trimming: 4 bases; junction bases outside the gene matches: 9. The CDR3 sequence is CASLDRAPGETQYF. The CDR3 DNA follows: TGTGCCAGCCTGGACAGGGCCCCCGGAGAGACCCAGTACTTC.

This clonotype was detected ten times or more. V usage is TRBV2 and J usage is TRBJ2-4; D may correspond to TRBD1 or TRBD2 (5 bases each). V lost 8 bases and J 6 bases, leaving 11 bases between the germline ends. The CDR3 is 12 amino acids. CDR1 and CDR2 from the germline V gene are SNHLY and FYNNEI. CDR3 bases: TGTGCCAGCGGGACCGACCGAAACATTCAGTACTTC. Its translation: CASGTDRNIQYF.

The CDR3 region is CASSSLAEETQYF. CDR3 sequence (DNA): TGTGCCAGCAGTTCTCTAGCGGAAGAGACCCAGTACTTC. V and J are TRBV6-5 and TRBJ2-5; 7 bases are a match to TRBD2. Germline V gene lookup returns CDR1 MNHEY and CDR2 SVGAGI. Trimming removed 4 bases from V and 3 bases from J; junction bases left unmatched: 2. This CDR3 region has 13 residues.

In this sample, this clonotype turned up many times. The chain has TRBV28 and TRBJ1-2, with 7 bases aligning to TRBD1. The CDR3 covers 14 residues. V lost 6 bases, J lost 0 bases, and 4 bases stayed unmatched. Per the germline V gene, CDR1 is MDHEN and CDR2 is SYDVKM. For the CDR3, the DNA is TGTGCCAGCAGGCCAGACAGGGCTAACTATGGCTACACCTTC. Translation gives CASRPDRANYGYTF.

This clonotype is medium-sized within its sample. V gene TRBV7-9 combines with J gene TRBJ2-4; D might be TRBD2 (5 bases). V shed 2 bases and J shed 1 base, with 6 bases lying between them. Germline V CDR1 and CDR2: SEHNR, FQNEAQ (reference sequence). This CDR3 contains 14 residues. As DNA, the CDR3 is TGTGCCAGCAGCTTAAGAGGGGCCAAAAACATTCAGTACTTC. It codes for CASSLRGAKNIQYF. The complete variable domain, with remaining parts taken from reference TRBV7-9 and TRBJ2-4, reads DTGVSQNPRHKITKRGQNVTFRCDPISEHNRLYWYRQTLGQGPEFLTYFQNEAQLEKSRLLSDRFSAERPKGSFSTLEIQRTEQGDSAMYLCASSLRGAKNIQYFGAGTRLSVL.

In its sample, this clonotype was seen a few times. The gene calls are TRBV7-2 and TRBJ1-1; D remains unclear. The CDR3 totals 12 residues. V gave up 6 bases and J gave up 4 bases, with 9 bases separating them. CDR1 is SGHTA and CDR2 is FQGNSA in the germline V gene. The CDR3 is CASRPNPTEAFF. Written as DNA, the CDR3 is TGTGCCAGCAGACCAAACCCCACTGAAGCTTTCTTT.